This entry is about one T cell receptor (beta chain). No cognate antigen has been identified for it. No base quality information exists; no much larger clone differs at one position. From the germline V gene (reference sequence), CDR1 is LNHDA and CDR2 is SQIVND. Taken from cysteine to phenylalanine, the CDR3 has 19 residues. Only CDR3 DNA is held: 57 bases, read in frame from base 1. Clipping removes 6 bases from V and 6 bases from J, with 16 as the unmatched junction base count. This entry comes from a study of OX40 agonist ivuxolimab in advanced cancers. Some background on the complete study: Ivuxolimab was an agonistic, fully human IgG2 monoclonal antibody directed against OX40 (CD134), a costimulatory receptor. Intravenous ivuxolimab was administered to patients every 2 weeks at six dose levels: 0.01, 0.1, 0.3, 1.5, 3 and 10 mg/kg. Of the 52 patients in dose escalation, some 19 had hepatocellular carcinoma, around 15 had melanoma, 9 had renal cell carcinoma and 9 had head and neck cancer. The dose-escalation cohort was around 84% male with a mean age of around 64 years, ranging from roughly 23 to 85. Prior anti-PD-1, anti-PD-L1 or anti-CTLA-4 therapy was permitted, and approximately 41% of dose-escalation patients had received checkpoint inhibitors. Partial responses occurred in three dose-escalation patients: two with cutaneous melanoma and one with hepatocellular carcinoma. The point of sequencing TCRbeta in the periphery was to test whether ivuxolimab changed TCR sequence diversity and drove clonal T-cell expansion. The paper reports the monotherapy dose-escalation portion (N of about 50 patients) of the phase I ivuxolimab trial. The paper's findings and limits, for the study overall: At doses of 0.1 to 3.0 mg/kg, clonal expansion of both CD4+ and CD8+ blood T cells was observed from baseline to week 6. After ivuxolimab, CD8+ T cells had more expanded clones than CD4+ T cells on average. Which antigens the clonally expanded peripheral T cells were specific for was not determined. In the 0.1-3.0 mg/kg groups, partial responders were among the patients with the lowest normalized peripheral clonal expansion, particularly in CD8+ T cells. Low levels of normalized T-cell clonal expansion were also seen in some patients who did not respond.

To sequence the TCRbeta CDR3 region, genomic DNA was isolated from the sorted cells. TCRbeta CDR3 regions were sequenced using the immunoSEQ Assay. The clones in this table, taken by TCRdb from immuneACCESS, are in-frame only. Not every clone is retained; where verified, under half of the shortfall comes from an unresolved V gene, and the cause of the rest is unknown. The sample contains nearly 80,000 clones, roughly 88% of them found a single time. 0.33% of the sample is taken by the ten largest. Patients with autoimmune disease history or receiving systemic immunosuppression were excluded from the trial. In every dose cohort, peripheral blood was drawn for TCR sequencing at baseline, cycle 4 day 1, and cycle 7 day 1. Samples were obtained from an open-label, multicenter, first-in-human phase I dose-escalation trial of ivuxolimab. Adults with locally advanced or metastatic melanoma, renal cell carcinoma, hepatocellular carcinoma or head and neck squamous cell carcinoma were enrolled in the trial. CD4+ and CD8+ T cells were sorted separately from peripheral blood before TCR sequencing.

The specimen was CD4+ or CD8+ T cells sorted from blood, collected in a trial of the OX40 agonist ivuxolimab. The source of this sequence is an adult with an advanced solid tumor such as melanoma, head and neck, liver or kidney cancer. The chain joins TRBV19 to TRBJ2-1; 14 of the junction bases match TRBD2. The nucleotide sequence reads as follows: TGTGCCAGTAGGACTTTCTCCGGGACTAGCGGGGGCCGACTCAATGAGCAGTTCTTC. Translated, this gives CASRTFSGTSGGRLNEQFF.